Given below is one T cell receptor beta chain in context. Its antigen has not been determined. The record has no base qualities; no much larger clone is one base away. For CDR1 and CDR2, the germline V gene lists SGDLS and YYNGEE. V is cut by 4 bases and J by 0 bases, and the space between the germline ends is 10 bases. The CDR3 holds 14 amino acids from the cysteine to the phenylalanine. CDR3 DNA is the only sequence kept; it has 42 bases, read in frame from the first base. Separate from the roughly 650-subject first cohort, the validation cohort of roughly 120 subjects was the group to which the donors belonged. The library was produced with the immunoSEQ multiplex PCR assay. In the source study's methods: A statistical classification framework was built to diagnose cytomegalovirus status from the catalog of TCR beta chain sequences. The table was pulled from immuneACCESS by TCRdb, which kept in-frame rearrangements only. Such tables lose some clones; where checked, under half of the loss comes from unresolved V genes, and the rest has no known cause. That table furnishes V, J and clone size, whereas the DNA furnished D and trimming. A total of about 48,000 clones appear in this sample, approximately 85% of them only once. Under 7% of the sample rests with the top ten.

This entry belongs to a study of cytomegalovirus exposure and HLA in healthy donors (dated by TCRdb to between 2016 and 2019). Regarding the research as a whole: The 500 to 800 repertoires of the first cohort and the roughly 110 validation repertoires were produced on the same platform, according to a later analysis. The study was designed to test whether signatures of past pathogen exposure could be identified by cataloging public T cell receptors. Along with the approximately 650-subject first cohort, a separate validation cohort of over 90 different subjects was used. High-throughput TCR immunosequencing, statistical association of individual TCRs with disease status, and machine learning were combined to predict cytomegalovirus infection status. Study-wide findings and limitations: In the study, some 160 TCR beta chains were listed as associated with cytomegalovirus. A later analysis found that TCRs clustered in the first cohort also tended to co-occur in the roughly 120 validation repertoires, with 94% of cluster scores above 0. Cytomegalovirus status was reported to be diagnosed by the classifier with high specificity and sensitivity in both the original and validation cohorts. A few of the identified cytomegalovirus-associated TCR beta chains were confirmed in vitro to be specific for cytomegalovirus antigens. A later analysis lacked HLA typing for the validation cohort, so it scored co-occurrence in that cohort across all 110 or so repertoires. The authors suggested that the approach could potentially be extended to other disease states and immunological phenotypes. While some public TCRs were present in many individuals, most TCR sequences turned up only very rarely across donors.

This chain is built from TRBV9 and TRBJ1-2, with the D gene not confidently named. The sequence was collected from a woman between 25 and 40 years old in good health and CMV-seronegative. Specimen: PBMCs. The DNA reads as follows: TGTGCCAGCAGCCCAAGCCCCACTAACTATGGCTACACCTTC. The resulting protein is CASSPSPTNYGYTF.